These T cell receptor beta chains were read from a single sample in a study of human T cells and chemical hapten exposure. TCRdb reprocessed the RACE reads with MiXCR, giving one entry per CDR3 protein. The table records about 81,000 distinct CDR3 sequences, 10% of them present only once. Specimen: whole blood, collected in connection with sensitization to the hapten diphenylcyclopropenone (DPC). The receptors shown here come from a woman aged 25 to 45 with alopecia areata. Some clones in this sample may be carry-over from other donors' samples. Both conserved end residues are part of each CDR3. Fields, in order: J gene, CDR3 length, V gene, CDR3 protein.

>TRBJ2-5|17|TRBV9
CASSVAPLAGGQETQYF
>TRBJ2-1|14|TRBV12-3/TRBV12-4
CASVAGAGGNEQFF
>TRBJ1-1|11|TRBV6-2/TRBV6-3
CASSRNTEAFF
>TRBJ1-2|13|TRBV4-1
CASSQDEAGGYTF
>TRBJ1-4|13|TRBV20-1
CSARDTAGEKLFF
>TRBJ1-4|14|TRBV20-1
CSASDRGQGEKLFF
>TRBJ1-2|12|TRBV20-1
CSATLANYGYTF
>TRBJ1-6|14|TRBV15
CATSATRGDSPLHF
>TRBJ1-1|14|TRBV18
CASSPNSGGTEAFF
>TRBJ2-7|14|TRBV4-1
CASSPGTYSYEQYF
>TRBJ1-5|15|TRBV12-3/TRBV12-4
CASRAEGTRTQPQHF